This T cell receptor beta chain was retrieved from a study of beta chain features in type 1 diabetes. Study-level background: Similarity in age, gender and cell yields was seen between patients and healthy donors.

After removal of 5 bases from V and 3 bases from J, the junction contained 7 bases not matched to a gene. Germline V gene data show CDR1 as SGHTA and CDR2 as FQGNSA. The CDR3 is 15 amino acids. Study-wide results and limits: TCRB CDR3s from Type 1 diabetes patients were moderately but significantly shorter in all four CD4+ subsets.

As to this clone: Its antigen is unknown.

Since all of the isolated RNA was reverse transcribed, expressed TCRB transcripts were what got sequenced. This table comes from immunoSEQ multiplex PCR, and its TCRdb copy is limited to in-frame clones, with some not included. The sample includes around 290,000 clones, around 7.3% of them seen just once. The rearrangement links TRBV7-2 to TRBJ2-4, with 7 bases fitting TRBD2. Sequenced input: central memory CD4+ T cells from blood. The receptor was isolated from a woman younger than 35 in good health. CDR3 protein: CASSPPSGGKNIQYF. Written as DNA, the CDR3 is TGTGCCAGCAGCCCCCCCTCGGGGGGCAAAAACATTCAGTACTTC.